The 14 T cell receptor beta chains given below trace back to one sample, sequenced in a study of a mutant IDH1 vaccine in newly diagnosed glioma. The time point: week 5, during vaccination. Every single dose of the vaccine, 300 ug of mutant IDH1 20-mer peptide, came with topical imiquimod. The assay was immunoSEQ multiplex PCR, and TCRdb's table has in-frame clones only and misses some. The sample carries some 51,000 clones, around 80% recorded once. The antigens of these receptors remain unknown. This material consisted of PBMCs, taken from a glioma patient whose treatment included an IDH1 peptide vaccine. All receptors derive from a woman aged 35 to 49 with glioma.

V usage is TRBV6-5 and J usage is TRBJ2-2; possibly TRBD1 for D (6 bases). This CDR3 has 15 amino acids. Germline V CDR1 and CDR2: MNHEY, SVGAGI. V was cut by 6 bases and J by 3 bases, with 14 bases left in between. The CDR3 coding sequence is TGTGCCAGCAGAAAACAGGGTCCGCACACCGGGGAGCTGTTTTTT. Residues: CASRKQGPHTGELFF.

The chain is built from TRBV19 and TRBJ2-7; D tentatively reads TRBD1 or TRBD2 (5 bases each). Germline CDR1 LNHDA, CDR2 SQIVND (reference sequence). The V gene lost 5 bases and the J gene lost 5 bases, with 13 bases spanning the gap. CDR3 length: 13 amino acids. CDR3 nucleotides: TGTGCCAGTAGTCTCCGAAGGGGAGACGAGCAGTACTTC. Encoded protein: CASSLRRGDEQYF.

This clone was observed a handful of times. This chain uses TRBV9 with TRBJ1-2; possible D gene TRBD1, 6 bases. Germline V lookup: CDR1 SGDLS, CDR2 YYNGEE. V lost 3 bases, J lost 4 bases, and 13 bases lay in between. The CDR3 loop spans 14 amino acids. CDR3 loop: CASSAFTGSYGYTF. The DNA of the CDR3 is TGTGCCAGCAGCGCCTTCACAGGGTCCTATGGCTACACCTTC.

V and J are TRBV19 and TRBJ2-2; D is uncertain. Trimming took 8 bases from V and 0 from J, leaving 13 bases between them. This CDR3 spans 15 amino acids. Germline-derived CDR1 and CDR2 are LNHDA and SQIVND (reference sequence). For the CDR3, the DNA is TGTGCCAGTCTCGGACGCCAGACGAACACCGGGGAGCTGTTTTTT. Translation: CASLGRQTNTGELFF.

This chain uses TRBV27 with TRBJ1-5; maybe TRBD1 (6 bases). The CDR3 is 14 residues long. V gave up 3 bases and J gave up 6 bases, with 12 bases separating them. Germline lookup yields CDR1 MNHEY and CDR2 SMNVEV (reference sequence). The CDR3 DNA is TGTGCCAGCAGTTTTGCAGGGGCGGGTCAGCCCCAGCATTTT. This sequence encodes CASSFAGAGQPQHF.

V gene TRBV14 combines with J gene TRBJ2-2; unclear D gene. This CDR3 has 14 residues. The germline CDR1 and CDR2 sequences are SGHDN and FVKESK. The V gene lost 5 bases and the J gene lost 0 bases, with 7 bases spanning the gap. CDR3 region: CASSIRPNTGELFF. The CDR3 coding sequence is TGTGCCAGCAGCATCAGACCGAACACCGGGGAGCTGTTTTTT.

In its sample, this clone was seen a few times. For the CDR3, the DNA is TGTGCCATCAGCCGGATGGAGACAGACTATGGCTACACCTTC. Translating it yields CAISRMETDYGYTF. The V gene is TRBV10-3, the J gene TRBJ1-2; D is possibly TRBD1 (5 bases). The CDR3 is 14 amino acids. The germline gives CDR1 ENHRY, CDR2 SYGVKD. V dropped 6 bases and J dropped 3 bases, with 14 bases sitting between them.

The CDR3 sequence is CASSASGGGNEQFF. The CDR3 DNA is TGTGCCAGCAGCGCTAGCGGGGGTGGTAATGAGCAGTTCTTC. The chain employs TRBV7-9 and TRBJ2-1, with TRBD2 matching 10 bases. Per germline, CDR1 SEHNR and CDR2 FQNEAQ (reference sequence). This CDR3 is built from 14 residues. The V segment lost 5 bases and the J segment 7 bases; nucleotides outside the gene matches: 5. Looking up the rest from reference TRBV7-9 and TRBJ2-1 gives the full variable domain: DTGVSQNPRHKITKRGQNVTFRCDPISEHNRLYWYRQTLGQGPEFLTYFQNEAQLEKSRLLSDRFSAERPKGSFSTLEIQRTEQGDSAMYLCASSASGGGNEQFFGPGTRLTVL.

J is TRBJ2-7 and V is TRBV7-2; 9 positions match TRBD2. The trim removed 5 bases at V and 1 base at J, leaving 9 bases unmatched. The CDR3 is 16 residues long. Germline V gene data show CDR1 as SGHTA and CDR2 as FQGNSA. The CDR3 nucleotides read TGTGCCAGCAGCCGTCGTAGCGGGGGTTCTTCCTACGAGCAGTACTTC. As protein: CASSRRSGGSSYEQYF.

V and J are TRBV5-1 and TRBJ2-7, with D unresolved. Germline V gene data show CDR1 as SGHRS and CDR2 as YFSETQ. The CDR3 covers 14 residues. V lost 0 bases and J 5 bases, leaving 12 bases between the germline ends. The CDR3 reads CASSLAALGHEQYF. The CDR3 nucleotides read TGCGCCAGCAGCTTGGCGGCCCTGGGCCACGAGCAGTACTTC. Together with reference TRBV5-1 and TRBJ2-7, the CDR3 gives the full variable domain: KAGVTQTPRYLIKTRGQQVTLSCSPISGHRSVSWYQQTPGQGLQFLFEYFSETQRNKGNFPGRFSGRQFSNSRSEMNVSTLELGDSALYLCASSLAALGHEQYFGPGTRLTVT.

The chain carries TRBV9 and TRBJ1-4, with unresolved D. The ends were cut back, 3 bases at V and 5 bases at J, with 14 bases in the middle. The length of the CDR3 is 15 residues. The germline gives CDR1 SGDLS, CDR2 YYNGEE. This CDR3 is CASSADPGGNEKLFF. CDR3 DNA sequence: TGTGCCAGCAGCGCCGATCCTGGAGGGAATGAAAAACTGTTTTTT.

The chain couples TRBV7-3 to TRBJ2-5, with a possible D match to TRBD1 (5 bases). CDR1 is SGHTA, CDR2 FQGTGA, per germline. The germline V and J ends were trimmed by 5 bases and 4 bases, with 20 bases remaining between them. The CDR3 has 16 amino acids. The CDR3 here is CASSPSTVNRGETQYF. As DNA, the CDR3 is TGTGCCAGCAGCCCGTCGACAGTCAATAGAGGAGAGACCCAGTACTTC. The entire variable domain, with the rest obtained from reference TRBV7-3 and TRBJ2-5, is as follows: GAGVSQTPSNKVTEKGKYVELRCDPISGHTALYWYRQSLGQGPEFLIYFQGTGAADDSGLPNDRFFAVRPEGSVSTLKIQRTERGDSAVYLCASSPSTVNRGETQYFGPGTRLLVL.

The V call is TRBV27, the J call TRBJ1-1; D is perhaps TRBD1 (6 bases). CDR1 is MNHEY, CDR2 SMNVEV, per germline (reference sequence). The CDR3 spans 15 residues. V gave up 5 bases and J gave up 0 bases, with 13 bases separating them. The CDR3 loop reads CASSGAGDLNTEAFF. Here the CDR3 DNA reads TGTGCCAGCAGTGGGGCAGGGGATTTGAACACTGAAGCTTTCTTT.

V and J are TRBV7-8 and TRBJ2-7; 7 bases line up with TRBD1. The CDR3 length is 15 residues. Germline loops: CDR1 SGHVS, CDR2 FQNEAQ. J lost 6 bases, V lost 4 bases, and 12 bases had no gene match. The CDR3 region is CASSYTGAPGREQYF. Written as DNA, the CDR3 is TGTGCCAGCAGCTACACAGGGGCCCCAGGGCGCGAGCAGTACTTC. Based on the CDR3 plus reference TRBV7-8 and TRBJ2-7, the full variable domain is GAGVSQSPRYKVAKRGQDVALRCDPISGHVSLFWYQQALGQGPEFLTYFQNEAQLDKSGLPSDRFFAERPEGSVSTLKIQRTQQEDSAVYLCASSYTGAPGREQYFGPGTRLTVT.